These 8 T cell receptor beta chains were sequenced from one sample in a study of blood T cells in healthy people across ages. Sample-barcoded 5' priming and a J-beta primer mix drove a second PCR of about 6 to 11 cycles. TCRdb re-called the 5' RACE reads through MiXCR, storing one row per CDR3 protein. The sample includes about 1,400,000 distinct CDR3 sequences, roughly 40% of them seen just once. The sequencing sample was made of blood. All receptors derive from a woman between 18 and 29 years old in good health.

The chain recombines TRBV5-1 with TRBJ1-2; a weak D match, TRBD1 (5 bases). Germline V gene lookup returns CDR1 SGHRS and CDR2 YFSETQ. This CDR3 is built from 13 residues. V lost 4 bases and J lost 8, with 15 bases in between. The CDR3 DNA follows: TGCGCCAGCAGCATCGGGACGGTACAGGGCTACACCTTC. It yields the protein CASSIGTVQGYTF.

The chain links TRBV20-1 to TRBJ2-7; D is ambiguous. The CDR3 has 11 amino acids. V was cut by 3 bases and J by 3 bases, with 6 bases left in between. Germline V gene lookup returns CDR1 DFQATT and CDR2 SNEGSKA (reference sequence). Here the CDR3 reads CSASGYYEQYF. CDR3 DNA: TGCAGTGCTAGTGGCTACTACGAGCAGTACTTC.

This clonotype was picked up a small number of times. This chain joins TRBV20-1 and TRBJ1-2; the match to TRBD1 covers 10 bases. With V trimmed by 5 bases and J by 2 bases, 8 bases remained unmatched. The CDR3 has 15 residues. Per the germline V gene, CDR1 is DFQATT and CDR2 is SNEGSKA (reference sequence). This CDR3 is CSAERQGALNYGYTF. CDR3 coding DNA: TGCAGTGCTGAGAGACAGGGGGCGTTAAACTATGGCTACACCTTC.

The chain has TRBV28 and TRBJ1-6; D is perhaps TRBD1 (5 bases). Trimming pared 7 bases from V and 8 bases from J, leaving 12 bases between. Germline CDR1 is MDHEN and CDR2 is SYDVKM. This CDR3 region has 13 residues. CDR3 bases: TGTGCCAGCACCTGGGGGGAATATTCACCCCTCCACTTT. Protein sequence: CASTWGEYSPLHF. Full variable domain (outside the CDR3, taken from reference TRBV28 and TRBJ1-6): DVKVTQSSRYLVKRTGEKVFLECVQDMDHENMFWYRQDPGLGLRLIYFSYDVKMKEKGDIPEGYSVSREKKERFSLILESASTNQTSMYLCASTWGEYSPLHFGNGTRLTVT.

CDR3 protein: CASSKTQGSYEQYF. The CDR3 nucleotides are TGTGCCAGCAGTAAGACCCAGGGCTCCTACGAGCAGTACTTC. This chain links TRBV28 with TRBJ2-7, with D perhaps matching TRBD1 (5 bases). This CDR3 spans 14 amino acids. Deletions cut 5 bases from V and 0 bases from J, with 11 bases between. Germline loops: CDR1 MDHEN, CDR2 SYDVKM.

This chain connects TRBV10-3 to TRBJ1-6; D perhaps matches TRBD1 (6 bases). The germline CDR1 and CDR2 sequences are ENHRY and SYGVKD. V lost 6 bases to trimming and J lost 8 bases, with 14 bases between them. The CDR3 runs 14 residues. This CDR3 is CAIRSQGAHSPLHF. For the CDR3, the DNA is TGTGCCATCAGATCACAGGGAGCTCATTCACCCCTCCACTTT.

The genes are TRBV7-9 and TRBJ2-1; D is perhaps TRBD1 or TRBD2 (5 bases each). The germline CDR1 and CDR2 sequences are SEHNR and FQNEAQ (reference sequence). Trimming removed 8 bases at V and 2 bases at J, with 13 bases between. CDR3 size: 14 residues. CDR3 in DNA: TGTGCCAGCGGGGAGACAGCGCCCTACAATGAGCAGTTCTTC. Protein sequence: CASGETAPYNEQFF.

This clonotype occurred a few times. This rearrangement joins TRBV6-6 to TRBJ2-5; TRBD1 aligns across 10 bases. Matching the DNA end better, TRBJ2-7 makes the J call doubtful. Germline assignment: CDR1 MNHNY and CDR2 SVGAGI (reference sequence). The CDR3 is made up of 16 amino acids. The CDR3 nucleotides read TGTGCCAGCAGTTCTCTTAATCCGGGACAGGGGTACGAGCAGTACTTC. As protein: CASSSLNPGQGYEQYF.